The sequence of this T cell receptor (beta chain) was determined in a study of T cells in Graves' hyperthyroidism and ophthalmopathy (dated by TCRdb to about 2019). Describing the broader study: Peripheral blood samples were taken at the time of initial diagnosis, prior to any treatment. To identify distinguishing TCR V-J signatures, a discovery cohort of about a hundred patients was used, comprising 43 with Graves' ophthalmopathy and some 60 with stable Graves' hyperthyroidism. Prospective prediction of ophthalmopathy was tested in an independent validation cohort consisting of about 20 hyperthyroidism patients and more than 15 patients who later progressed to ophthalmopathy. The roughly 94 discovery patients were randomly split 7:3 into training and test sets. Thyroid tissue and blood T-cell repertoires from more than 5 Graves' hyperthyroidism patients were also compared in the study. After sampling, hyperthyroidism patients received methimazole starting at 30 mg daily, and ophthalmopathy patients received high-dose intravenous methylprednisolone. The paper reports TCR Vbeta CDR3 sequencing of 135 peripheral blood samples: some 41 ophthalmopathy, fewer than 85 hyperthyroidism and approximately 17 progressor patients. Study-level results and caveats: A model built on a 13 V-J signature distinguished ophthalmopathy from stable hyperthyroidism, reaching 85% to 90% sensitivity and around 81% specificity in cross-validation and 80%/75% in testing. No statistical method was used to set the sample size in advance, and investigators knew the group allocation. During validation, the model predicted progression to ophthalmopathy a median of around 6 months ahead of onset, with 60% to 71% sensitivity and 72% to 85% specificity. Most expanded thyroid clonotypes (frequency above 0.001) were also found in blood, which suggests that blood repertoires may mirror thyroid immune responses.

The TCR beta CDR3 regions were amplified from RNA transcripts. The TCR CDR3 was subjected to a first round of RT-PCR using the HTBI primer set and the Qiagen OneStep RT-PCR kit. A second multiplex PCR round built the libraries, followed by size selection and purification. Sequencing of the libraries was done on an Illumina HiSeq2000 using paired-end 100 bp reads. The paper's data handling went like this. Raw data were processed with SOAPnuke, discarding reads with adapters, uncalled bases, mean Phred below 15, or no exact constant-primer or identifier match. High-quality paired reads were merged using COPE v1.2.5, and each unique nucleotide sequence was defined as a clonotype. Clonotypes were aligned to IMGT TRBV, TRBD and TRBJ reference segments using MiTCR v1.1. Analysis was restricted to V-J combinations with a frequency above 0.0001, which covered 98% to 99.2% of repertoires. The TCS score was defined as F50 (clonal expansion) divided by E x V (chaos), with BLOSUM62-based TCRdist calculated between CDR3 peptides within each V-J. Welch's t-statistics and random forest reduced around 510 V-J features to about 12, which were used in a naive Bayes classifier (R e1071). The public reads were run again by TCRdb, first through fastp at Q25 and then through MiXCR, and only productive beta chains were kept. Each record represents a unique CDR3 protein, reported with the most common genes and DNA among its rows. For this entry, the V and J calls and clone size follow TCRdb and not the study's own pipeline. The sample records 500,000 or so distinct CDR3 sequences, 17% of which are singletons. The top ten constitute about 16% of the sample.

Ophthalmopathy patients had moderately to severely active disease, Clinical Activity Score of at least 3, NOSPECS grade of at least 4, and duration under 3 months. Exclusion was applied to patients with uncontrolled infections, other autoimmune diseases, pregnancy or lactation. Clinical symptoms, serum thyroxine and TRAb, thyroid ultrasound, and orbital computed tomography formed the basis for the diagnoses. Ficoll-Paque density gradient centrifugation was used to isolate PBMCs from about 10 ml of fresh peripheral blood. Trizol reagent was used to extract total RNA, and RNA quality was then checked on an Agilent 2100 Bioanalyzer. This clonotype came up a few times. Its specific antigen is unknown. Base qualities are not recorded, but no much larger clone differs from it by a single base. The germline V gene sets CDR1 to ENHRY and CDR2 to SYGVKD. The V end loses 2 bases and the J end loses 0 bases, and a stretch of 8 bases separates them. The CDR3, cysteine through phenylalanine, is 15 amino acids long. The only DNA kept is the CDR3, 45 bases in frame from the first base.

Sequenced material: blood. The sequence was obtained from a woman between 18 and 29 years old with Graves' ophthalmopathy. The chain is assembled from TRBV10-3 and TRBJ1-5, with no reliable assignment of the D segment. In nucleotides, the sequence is TGTGCCATCAGTGAGGGTCCAAGTAGCAATCAGCCCCAGCATTTT. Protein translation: CAISEGPSSNQPQHF.